These T cell receptor beta chains were read from a single sample in a study of T cell responses to AZD1222 COVID-19 vaccine. The protocol was immunoSEQ multiplex PCR, while the TCRdb copy is restricted to in-frame clones and leaves out a portion. Found here are 100,000 to 150,000 clones, 85% to 90% of them singletons; the top ten hold around a quarter. The source material was peripheral blood, sampled on day 0 of AZD1222 vaccination. These receptors were obtained from an adult in good health. CDR3s include the opening cysteine and the closing phenylalanine or tryptophan. The D gene is left open where the match is weak. Rows may omit the clone size; those that give it use once, few, many or a size class.

>.|.|TRBJ1-4|TRBV5-1
CASSLAGLGEKLFF
TGCGCCAGCAGCTTGGCCGGGTTAGGGGAAAAACTGTTTTTT
>once|.|TRBJ2-1|TRBV19
CATGTSLSYNEQFF
TGTGCCACCGGGACCTCCCTGTCCTACAATGAGCAGTTCTTC
>.|TRBD1|TRBJ1-2|TRBV19
CASSIDTGVPNYGYTF
TGTGCCAGTAGTATAGACACAGGGGTGCCAAACTATGGCTACACCTTC
>.|.|TRBJ1-5|TRBV18
CASSPNDSNQPQHF
TGTGCCAGCTCACCCAACGATAGCAATCAGCCCCAGCATTTT
>.|TRBD1|TRBJ1-2|TRBV3-1/TRBV3-2
CASSPSGGGYTF
TGTGCCAGCAGCCCTTCAGGGGGCGGCTACACCTTC
>.|.|TRBJ2-5|TRBV19
CASSMGRNQETQYF
TGTGCCAGTAGTATGGGGAGAAACCAAGAGACCCAGTACTTC
>once|.|TRBJ2-4|TRBV2
CASTEDGRGSNIQYF
TGTGCCAGCACCGAGGATGGGCGGGGATCAAACATTCAGTACTTC
>.|.|TRBJ2-7|TRBV30
CAWSGTYEQYF
TGTGCCTGGAGTGGGACCTACGAGCAGTACTTC
>.|.|TRBJ1-5|TRBV12-5
CASGPGGERPQHF
TGTGCTAGTGGGCCGGGGGGAGAACGACCCCAGCATTTT
>.|.|TRBJ1-1|TRBV5-1
CASSRGNIDGTEAFF
TGCGCCAGCAGTCGAGGGAACATAGACGGGACTGAAGCTTTCTTT
>.|TRBD2|TRBJ2-1|TRBV28
CASSSSGGRQFF
TGTGCCAGCTCGTCTAGCGGGGGAAGACAGTTCTTC
>.|.|TRBJ1-1|TRBV11-3
CASRKTGGTEAFF
TGTGCCAGCAGAAAAACTGGTGGCACTGAAGCTTTCTTT
>.|TRBD1|TRBJ2-1|TRBV6-1
CASSEGQGSAEQFF
TGTGCCAGCAGTGAAGGACAGGGTAGTGCTGAGCAGTTCTTC
>.|TRBD1|TRBJ1-5|TRBV12-3/TRBV12-4
CASSQGGQWPQHF
TGTGCCAGCAGCCAGGGGGGGCAATGGCCCCAGCATTTT
>.|TRBD1|TRBJ1-1|TRBV20-1
CSASHSPGGFYTEAFF
TGCAGTGCCAGTCACTCGCCAGGGGGGTTTTACACTGAAGCTTTCTTT
>medium-sized|.|TRBJ2-7|TRBV7-9
CASSGDGRDEQYF
TGTGCCAGCAGCGGGGACGGCAGAGACGAGCAGTACTTC
>once|.|TRBJ2-2|TRBV10-3
CAISDRVSNTGELFF
TGTGCCATCAGTGACAGGGTGTCCAATACCGGGGAGCTGTTTTTT
>.|.|TRBJ2-3|TRBV12-5
CASGRDTDTQYF
TGTGCTAGTGGAAGAGACACAGATACGCAGTATTTT
>.|.|TRBJ1-5|TRBV10-3
CAISSDGNQPQHF
TGTGCCATCAGTTCCGACGGGAATCAGCCCCAGCATTTT
>.|.|TRBJ2-4|TRBV3-1/TRBV3-2
CASSPLGTNIQYF
TGTGCCAGCAGCCCCCTGGGGACAAACATTCAGTACTTC
>.|.|TRBJ2-5|TRBV24-1
CATSDSGLETQYF
TGTGCCACCAGTGATTCTGGGTTGGAGACCCAGTACTTC
>.|TRBD1|TRBJ1-1|TRBV5-1
CASSEWTGQNTEAFF
TGCGCCAGCAGCGAATGGACAGGGCAGAACACTGAAGCTTTCTTT
>.|.|TRBJ1-1|TRBV12-5
CASGDSQGSAQAFF
TGTGCTAGTGGTGACTCACAGGGTTCGGCCCAAGCTTTCTTT
>.|.|TRBJ1-2|TRBV6-5
CASSSWVNYGYTF
TGTGCCAGCAGCTCCTGGGTTAACTATGGCTACACCTTC
>.|TRBD2|TRBJ2-4|TRBV18
CASSLGLAGGRRNIQYF
TGTGCCAGCTCACTTGGACTAGCGGGGGGGCGTCGAAACATTCAGTACTTC
>.|.|TRBJ2-5|TRBV19
CASSLEGRETQYF
TGTGCCAGTAGTCTGGAGGGCCGAGAGACCCAGTACTTC
>.|.|TRBJ1-2|TRBV6-1
CASSEDHYGYTF
TGTGCCAGCAGTGAAGACCACTATGGCTACACCTTC
>few|.|TRBJ1-3|TRBV10-3
CAISEGLGLQKGTIYF
TGTGCCATCAGTGAGGGGTTGGGTCTCCAAAAAGGCACCATATATTTT
>few|.|TRBJ1-6|TRBV16
CASSQTGTLNNSPLHF
TGTGCCAGCAGCCAAACGGGGACATTGAATAATTCACCCCTCCACTTT
>.|.|TRBJ2-1|TRBV5-1
CASSSMNEQFF
TGCGCCAGCAGCTCGATGAATGAGCAGTTCTTC
>.|.|TRBJ1-6|TRBV21-1
CASSPGGDHSPLHF
TGTGCCAGCAGCCCGGGAGGGGACCATTCACCCCTCCACTTT
>.|.|TRBJ1-2|TRBV12-3/TRBV12-4
CASRGDSGGYTF
TGTGCCAGCAGAGGGGATTCGGGCGGCTACACCTTC
>.|TRBD1|TRBJ1-3|TRBV5-1
CASSAGPTGGSGNTIYF
TGCGCCAGCAGCGCGGGCCCAACAGGGGGGTCTGGAAACACCATATATTTT
>.|.|TRBJ1-1|TRBV30
CAWSQSSRTEAFF
TGTGCCTGGAGTCAGTCGTCCCGCACTGAAGCTTTCTTT
>.|TRBD1|TRBJ1-5|TRBV7-9
CASSHGQDNQPQHF
TGTGCCAGCAGCCATGGACAGGACAATCAGCCCCAGCATTTT
>.|TRBD1|TRBJ2-5|TRBV15
CATSSPGQGARETQYF
TGTGCCACCAGCAGCCCGGGACAGGGGGCTCGTGAGACCCAGTACTTC
>.|TRBD2|TRBJ2-7|TRBV9
CASSVGPSGIEQYF
TGTGCCAGCAGCGTAGGCCCTAGCGGTATTGAGCAGTACTTC
>.|.|TRBJ2-3|TRBV18
CASSPFSEVTDTQYF
TGTGCCAGCTCACCATTTAGCGAGGTCACAGATACGCAGTATTTT
>.|.|TRBJ2-2|TRBV30
CAWSVPGAGELFF
TGTGCCTGGAGTGTACCGGGGGCCGGGGAGCTGTTTTTT
>.|.|TRBJ1-1|TRBV5-1
CASSLAGRRDTEAFF
TGCGCCAGCAGCTTGGCCGGGCGCAGGGACACTGAAGCTTTCTTT
>.|TRBD2|TRBJ2-1|TRBV4-2
CASSQDSAGGPFANEQFF
TGTGCCAGCAGCCAAGATTCTGCGGGAGGCCCTTTCGCCAATGAGCAGTTCTTC
>.|.|TRBJ2-2|TRBV19
CASSGSRDGSGELFF
TGTGCCAGTAGTGGGTCCCGGGACGGGTCCGGGGAGCTGTTTTTT